The next 5 T cell receptor beta chains were all read from a single sample in a study of identical twins. TCRdb re-called the 5' RACE reads through MiXCR, storing one row per CDR3 protein. This table has roughly 1,500,000 distinct CDR3 sequences, roughly 35% appearing once. Sample: cord blood. Receptor source: a newborn girl in good health.

The genes are TRBV20-1 and TRBJ2-4; unclear D gene. The germline V gene has CDR1 DFQATT and CDR2 SNEGSKA (reference sequence). CDR3 length equals 14 residues. The V and J ends lost 3 bases and 4 bases respectively, with 13 bases between them. CDR3 bases: TGCAGTGCTAGTACTCCCGACATTAAAAACATTCAGTACTTC. Translating it yields CSASTPDIKNIQYF.

This clonotype was observed a handful of times. The chain uses TRBV7-9 and TRBJ2-1; D remains ambiguous. CDR1 and CDR2 from the germline V gene are SEHNR and FQNEAQ (reference sequence). V lost 8 bases, J lost 4 bases, and 6 bases lay in between. The CDR3 is 11 residues long. The CDR3 loop is CASERYNEQFF. In DNA form, the CDR3 reads TGTGCCAGCGAACGATACAATGAGCAGTTCTTC.

This clonotype was counted only a few times. The V and J genes are TRBV6-2 or TRBV6-3 and TRBJ2-7; D gene unclear. The germline V gene has CDR1 MNHEY and CDR2 SVGEGT. The V end lost 10 bases, the J end lost 1 base, and 14 bases lay between the germline ends. The CDR3 is 13 amino acids. Here the CDR3 reads CAIAIATSYEQYF. The CDR3 DNA reads TGTGCCATCGCAATAGCAACGTCCTACGAGCAGTACTTC.

This clonotype was detected a few times. The J gene is TRBJ2-3, the V gene TRBV27, with D unclear. The CDR3 has 15 amino acids. The V gene lost 4 bases and the J gene lost 0 bases, with 11 bases spanning the gap. Germline V CDR1 and CDR2: MNHEY, SMNVEV (reference sequence). The CDR3 protein is CASSSVDASTDTQYF. The CDR3 DNA reads as TGTGCCAGCAGTTCGGTGGACGCTAGCACAGATACGCAGTATTTT.

The chain joins TRBV7-9 to TRBJ2-5; D not certain. The CDR3 has 14 amino acids. Germline CDR1 and CDR2: SEHNR and FQNEAQ (reference sequence). The V gene lost 2 bases and the J gene lost 4 bases, with 11 bases spanning the gap. The chain's CDR3 is CASSLRSRRETQYF. The CDR3 DNA is TGTGCCAGCAGCTTAAGGTCACGGCGAGAGACCCAGTACTTC. Drawing the rest from reference TRBV7-9 and TRBJ2-5, the complete variable domain is DTGVSQNPRHKITKRGQNVTFRCDPISEHNRLYWYRQTLGQGPEFLTYFQNEAQLEKSRLLSDRFSAERPKGSFSTLEIQRTEQGDSAMYLCASSLRSRRETQYFGPGTRLLVL.